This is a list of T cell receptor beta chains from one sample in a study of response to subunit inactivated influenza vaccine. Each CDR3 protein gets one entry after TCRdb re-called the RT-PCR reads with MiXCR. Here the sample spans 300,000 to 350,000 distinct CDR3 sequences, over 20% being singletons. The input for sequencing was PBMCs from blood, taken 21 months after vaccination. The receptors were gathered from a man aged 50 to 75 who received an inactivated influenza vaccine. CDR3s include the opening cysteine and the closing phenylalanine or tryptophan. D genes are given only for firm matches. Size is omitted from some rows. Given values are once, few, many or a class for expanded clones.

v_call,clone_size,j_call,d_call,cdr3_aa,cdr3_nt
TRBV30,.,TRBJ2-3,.,CAWSGQGPDTQYF,TGTGCCTGGAGTGGTCAGGGGCCAGATACGCAGTATTTT
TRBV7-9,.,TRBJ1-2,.,CASSLGRQVGYTF,TGTGCCAGCAGCTTAGGTCGGCAGGTTGGCTACACCTTC
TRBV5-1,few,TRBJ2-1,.,CASSLPGVWAEQFF,TGCGCCAGCAGCTTGCCTGGTGTTTGGGCAGAGCAGTTCTTC
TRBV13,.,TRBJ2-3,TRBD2,CASSSGLADTFSTDTQYF,TGTGCCAGCAGCTCCGGACTAGCGGACACCTTTAGCACAGATACGCAGTATTTT
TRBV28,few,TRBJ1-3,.,CASSPRPGAGNTIYF,TGTGCCAGCAGTCCTCGGCCAGGGGCCGGAAACACCATATATTTT
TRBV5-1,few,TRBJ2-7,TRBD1,CASSLRDRAYEQYF,TGTGCCAGCAGTTTGAGGGACAGGGCATACGAGCAGTACTTC
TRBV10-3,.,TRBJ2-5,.,CAISRGRETQYF,TGTGCCATCAGTAGGGGTCGGGAGACCCAGTACTTC
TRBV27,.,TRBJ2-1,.,CASSSTSSSYNEQFF,TGTGCCAGCAGCTCGACTAGTTCCTCCTACAATGAGCAGTTCTTC
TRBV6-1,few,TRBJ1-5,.,CASSHISGGGRSNQPQHF,TGTGCCAGCAGCCATATATCAGGTGGGGGTCGAAGCAATCAGCCCCAGCATTTT
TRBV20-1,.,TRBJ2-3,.,CSAIPEGEDTQYF,TGCAGTGCTATTCCTGAGGGGGAAGATACGCAGTATTTT
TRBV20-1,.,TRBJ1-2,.,CSAHGTANYGYTF,TGCAGTGCCCACGGTACGGCTAACTATGGCTACACCTTC
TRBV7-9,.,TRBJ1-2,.,CASSTQGGGYTF,TGTGCCAGCAGTACACAGGGTGGTGGCTACACCTTC
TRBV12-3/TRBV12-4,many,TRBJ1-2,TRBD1,CASSTTGVLDGYTF,TGTGCCAGCAGTACGACAGGGGTTCTGGATGGCTACACCTTC
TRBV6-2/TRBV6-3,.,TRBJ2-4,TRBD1,CASSPGGSAKNIQYF,TGTGCCAGCAGCCCAGGGGGATCCGCCAAAAACATTCAGTACTTC
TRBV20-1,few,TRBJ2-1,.,CSASVGRPDEQFF,TGCAGTGCTAGTGTCGGCAGGCCGGATGAGCAGTTCTTC
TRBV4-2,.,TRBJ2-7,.,CASSQDWRGLYEQYF,TGTGCCAGCAGCCAAGATTGGAGGGGCCTCTACGAGCAGTACTTC
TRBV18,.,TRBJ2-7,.,CASRQGVTYEQYF,TGTGCCAGCCGCCAAGGCGTCACCTACGAGCAGTACTTC
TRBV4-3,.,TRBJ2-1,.,CASSQVDSAVEQFF,TGCGCCAGCAGCCAAGTAGATAGTGCCGTTGAGCAGTTCTTC
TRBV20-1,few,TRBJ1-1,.,CSARDSPTNTEAFF,TGCAGTGCTAGAGATAGCCCTACGAACACTGAAGCTTTCTTT
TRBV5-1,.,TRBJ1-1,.,CASSPKAFF,TGCGCCAGCAGCCCGAAAGCTTTCTTT
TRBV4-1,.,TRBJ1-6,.,CASSQVLVGNSPLHF,TGCGCCAGCAGCCAAGTGTTAGTTGGGAATTCACCCCTCCACTTT
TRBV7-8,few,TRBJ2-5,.,CASSLPFPHSQETQYF,TGTGCCAGCAGCTTGCCGTTTCCCCACTCCCAAGAGACCCAGTACTTC
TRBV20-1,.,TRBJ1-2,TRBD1,CSARVTGGSYGYTF,TGCAGTGCTAGGGTGACAGGGGGGTCGTATGGCTACACCTTC
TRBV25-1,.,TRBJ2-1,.,CASSDSAGGPFRDEQFF,TGTGCCAGCAGCGACTCGGCGGGCGGACCGTTTAGGGATGAGCAGTTCTTC
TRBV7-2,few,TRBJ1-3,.,CASSLALGSYSGNTIYF,TGTGCCAGCAGCTTAGCCTTGGGCTCCTACTCTGGAAACACCATATATTTT